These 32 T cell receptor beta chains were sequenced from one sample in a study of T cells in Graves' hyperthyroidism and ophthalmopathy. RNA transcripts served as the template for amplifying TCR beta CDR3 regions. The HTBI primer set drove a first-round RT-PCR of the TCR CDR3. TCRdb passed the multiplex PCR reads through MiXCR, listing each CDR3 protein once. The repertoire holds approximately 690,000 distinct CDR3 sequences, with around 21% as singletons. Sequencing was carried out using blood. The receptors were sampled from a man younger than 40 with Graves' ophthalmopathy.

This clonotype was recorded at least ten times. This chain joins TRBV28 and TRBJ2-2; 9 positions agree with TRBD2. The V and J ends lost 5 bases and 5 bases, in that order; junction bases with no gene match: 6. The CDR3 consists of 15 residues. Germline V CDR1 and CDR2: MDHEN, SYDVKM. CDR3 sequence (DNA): TGTGCCAGCAGTCCGTGGACTAGCGCGACCGGGGAGCTGTTTTTT. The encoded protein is CASSPWTSATGELFF.

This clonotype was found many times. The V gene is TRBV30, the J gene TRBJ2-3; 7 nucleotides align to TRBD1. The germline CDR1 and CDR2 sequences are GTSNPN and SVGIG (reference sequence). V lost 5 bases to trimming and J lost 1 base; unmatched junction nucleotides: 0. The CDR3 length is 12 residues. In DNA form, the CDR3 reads TGTGCCTGGGACAGGGGCACAGATACGCAGTATTTT. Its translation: CAWDRGTDTQYF.

CDR3: CSARSGRGGGELFF. CDR3 in DNA: TGCAGTGCTAGAAGCGGGAGGGGCGGCGGGGAGCTGTTTTTT. V and J are TRBV20-1 and TRBJ2-2; 10 bases align to TRBD2. The germline gives CDR1 DFQATT, CDR2 SNEGSKA (reference sequence). V was pared by 2 bases and J by 7 bases, with 4 bases of the junction left unmatched. The CDR3 sequence is 14 residues long.

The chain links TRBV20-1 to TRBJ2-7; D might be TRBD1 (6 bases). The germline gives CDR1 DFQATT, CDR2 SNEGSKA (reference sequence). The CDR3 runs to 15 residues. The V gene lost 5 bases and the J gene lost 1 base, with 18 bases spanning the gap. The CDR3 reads CSAEILTRGSYEQYF. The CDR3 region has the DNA TGCAGTGCTGAAATTCTCACTAGGGGGTCCTACGAGCAGTACTTC.

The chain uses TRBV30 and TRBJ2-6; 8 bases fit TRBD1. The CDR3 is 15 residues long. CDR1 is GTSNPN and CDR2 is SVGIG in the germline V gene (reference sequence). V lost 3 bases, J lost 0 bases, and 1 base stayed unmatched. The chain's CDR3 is CAWSDRGSGANVLTF. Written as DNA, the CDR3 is TGTGCCTGGAGCGACAGGGGCTCTGGGGCCAACGTCCTGACTTTC.

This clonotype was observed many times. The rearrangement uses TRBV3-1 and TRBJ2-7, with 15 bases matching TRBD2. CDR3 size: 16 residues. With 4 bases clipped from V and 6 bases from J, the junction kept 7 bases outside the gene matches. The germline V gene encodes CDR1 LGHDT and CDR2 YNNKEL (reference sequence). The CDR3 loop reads CASSPQGLAGGTEQYF. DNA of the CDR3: TGTGCCAGCAGCCCACAGGGACTAGCGGGAGGTACCGAGCAGTACTTC.

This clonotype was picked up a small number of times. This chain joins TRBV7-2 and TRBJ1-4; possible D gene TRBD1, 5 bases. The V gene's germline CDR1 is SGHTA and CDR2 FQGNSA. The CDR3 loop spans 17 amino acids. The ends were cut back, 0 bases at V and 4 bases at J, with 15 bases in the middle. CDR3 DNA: TGTGCCAGCAGCTTAGCGAGGAGGCCAGGGATTAATGAAAAACTGTTTTTT. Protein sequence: CASSLARRPGINEKLFF.

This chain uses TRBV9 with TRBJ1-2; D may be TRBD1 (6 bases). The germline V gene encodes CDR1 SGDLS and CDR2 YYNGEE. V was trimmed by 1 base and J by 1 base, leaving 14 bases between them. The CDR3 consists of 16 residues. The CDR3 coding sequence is TGTGCCAGCAGCGTATCCACAGGGCGGAGTAACTATGGCTACACCTTC. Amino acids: CASSVSTGRSNYGYTF.

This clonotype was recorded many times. The CDR3 DNA sequence: TGTGCCAGCTCACAACTAGCGGGCACAGATACGCAGTATTTT. It specifies CASSQLAGTDTQYF. The chain has TRBV18 and TRBJ2-3, with 8 positions matching TRBD2. The V segment lost 4 bases and the J segment 1 base; nucleotides outside the gene matches: 1. Germline-derived CDR1 and CDR2 are KGHSH and LQKENI. The CDR3 length is 14 residues.

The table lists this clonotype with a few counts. The CDR3 bases are TGCGCCAGCAGCCTCCGGACAGGGGAGGATGGCTACACCTTC. Translation gives CASSLRTGEDGYTF. The V gene is TRBV5-1, the J gene TRBJ1-2, with 9 bases lining up with TRBD1. The CDR3 runs to 14 residues. Trimming at V came to 4 bases and at J to 6 bases, leaving 7 bases not matched to a gene. CDR1 is SGHRS and CDR2 is YFSETQ in the germline V gene. Full variable domain (outside the CDR3, taken from reference TRBV5-1 and TRBJ1-2): KAGVTQTPRYLIKTRGQQVTLSCSPISGHRSVSWYQQTPGQGLQFLFEYFSETQRNKGNFPGRFSGRQFSNSRSEMNVSTLELGDSALYLCASSLRTGEDGYTFGSGTRLTVV.

The CDR3 loop is CASSETDSTDTQYF. The CDR3 nucleotides are TGTGCCAGCAGTGAAACGGACAGCACAGATACGCAGTATTTT. V is TRBV6-1 and J is TRBJ2-3; D gene uncertain. This CDR3 region has 14 residues. The germline V gene has CDR1 MNHNS and CDR2 SASEGT. The V gene lost 2 bases and the J gene lost 0 bases, with 6 bases spanning the gap.

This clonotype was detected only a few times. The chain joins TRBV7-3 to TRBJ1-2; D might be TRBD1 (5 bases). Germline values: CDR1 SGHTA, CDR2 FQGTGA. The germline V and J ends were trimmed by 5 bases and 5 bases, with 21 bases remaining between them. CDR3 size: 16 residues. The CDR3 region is CASSHHLTRGAYGYTF. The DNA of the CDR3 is TGTGCCAGCAGCCATCACCTTACGAGGGGCGCGTATGGCTACACCTTC. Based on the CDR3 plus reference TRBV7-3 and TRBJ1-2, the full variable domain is GAGVSQTPSNKVTEKGKYVELRCDPISGHTALYWYRQSLGQGPEFLIYFQGTGAADDSGLPNDRFFAVRPEGSVSTLKIQRTERGDSAVYLCASSHHLTRGAYGYTFGSGTRLTVV.

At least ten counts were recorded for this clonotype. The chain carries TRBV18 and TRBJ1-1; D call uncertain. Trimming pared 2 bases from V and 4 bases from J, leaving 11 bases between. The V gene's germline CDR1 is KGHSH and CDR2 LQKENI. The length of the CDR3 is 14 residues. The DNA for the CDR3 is TGTGCCAGCTCACCATCTTCCGAGGGCACTGAAGCTTTCTTT. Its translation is CASSPSSEGTEAFF.

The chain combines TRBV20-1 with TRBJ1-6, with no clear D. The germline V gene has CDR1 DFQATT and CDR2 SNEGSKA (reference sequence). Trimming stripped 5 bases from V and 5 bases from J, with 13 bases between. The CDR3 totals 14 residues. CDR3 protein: CSADGSPDNSPLHF. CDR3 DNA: TGCAGTGCTGATGGGAGCCCCGATAATTCACCCCTCCACTTT.

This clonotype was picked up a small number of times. The CDR3 sequence: CASSQAISKNSYEQYF. In nucleotides, the CDR3 is TGTGCCAGCAGCCAAGCAATAAGCAAAAATTCCTACGAGCAGTACTTC. The chain combines TRBV14 with TRBJ2-7, with D hard to call. The CDR3 extends over 16 amino acids. The V gene lost 1 base and the J gene lost 1 base, with 14 bases spanning the gap. Per the germline V gene, CDR1 is SGHDN and CDR2 is FVKESK.

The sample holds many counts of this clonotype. The CDR3 sequence: CSARGVRGLNEQFF. Here the CDR3 DNA reads TGCAGTGCTAGAGGAGTCAGGGGGCTCAATGAGCAGTTCTTC. This chain links TRBV20-1 with TRBJ2-1; 8 bases map to TRBD1. Germline V gene data show CDR1 as DFQATT and CDR2 as SNEGSKA (reference sequence). This CDR3 has 14 residues. The V gene end was trimmed by 1 base and the J gene end by 6 bases; junction bases not matched to a gene: 5.

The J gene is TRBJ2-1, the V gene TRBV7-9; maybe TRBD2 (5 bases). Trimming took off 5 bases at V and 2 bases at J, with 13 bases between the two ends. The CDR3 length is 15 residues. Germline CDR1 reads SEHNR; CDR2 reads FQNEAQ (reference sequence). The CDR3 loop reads CASSTAGGPYNEQFF. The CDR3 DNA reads TGTGCCAGCAGCACCGCGGGCGGCCCCTACAATGAGCAGTTCTTC.

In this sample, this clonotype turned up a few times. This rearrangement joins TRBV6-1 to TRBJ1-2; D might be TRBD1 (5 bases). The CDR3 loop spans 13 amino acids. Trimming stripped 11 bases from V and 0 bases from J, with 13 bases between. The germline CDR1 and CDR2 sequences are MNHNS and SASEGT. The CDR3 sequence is CASRRGSNYGYTF. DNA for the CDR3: TGTGCCTCCCGGAGGGGTTCTAACTATGGCTACACCTTC.

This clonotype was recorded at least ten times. CDR3 sequence: CASSSGSGSSYEQYF. Here the CDR3 DNA reads TGTGCCAGCAGTTCCGGGAGCGGGAGCTCCTACGAGCAGTACTTC. The chain carries TRBV28 and TRBJ2-7; 8 nucleotides agree with TRBD2. V was clipped by 4 bases and J by 0 bases; unmatched bases: 5. The CDR3 has 15 amino acids. Germline lookup yields CDR1 MDHEN and CDR2 SYDVKM.

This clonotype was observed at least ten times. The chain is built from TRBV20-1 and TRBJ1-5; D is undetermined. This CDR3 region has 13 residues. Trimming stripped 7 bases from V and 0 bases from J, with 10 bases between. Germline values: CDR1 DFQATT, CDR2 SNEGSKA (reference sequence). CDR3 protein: CSGVTFSNQPQHF. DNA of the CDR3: TGCAGTGGGGTTACGTTTAGCAATCAGCCCCAGCATTTT.

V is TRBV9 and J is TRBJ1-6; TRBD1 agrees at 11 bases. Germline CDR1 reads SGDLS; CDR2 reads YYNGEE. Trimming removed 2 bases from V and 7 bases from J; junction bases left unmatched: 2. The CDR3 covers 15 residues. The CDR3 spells CASSVGTGGNSPLHF. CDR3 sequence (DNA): TGTGCCAGCAGCGTGGGGACAGGGGGGAATTCACCCCTCCACTTT.

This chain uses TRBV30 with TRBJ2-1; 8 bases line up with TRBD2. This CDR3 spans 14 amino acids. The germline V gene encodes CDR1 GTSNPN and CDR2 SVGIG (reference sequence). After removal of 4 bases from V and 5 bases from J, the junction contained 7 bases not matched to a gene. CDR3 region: CAWTAAGVDNEQFF. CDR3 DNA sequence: TGTGCCTGGACAGCAGCGGGAGTCGACAATGAGCAGTTCTTC.

The CDR3 spells CASQPRASEFYEQYF. The DNA of the CDR3 is TGTGCCAGCCAACCCCGGGCCTCGGAATTCTACGAGCAGTACTTC. The chain has TRBV27 and TRBJ2-7, with D hard to call. V lost 8 bases, J lost 3 bases, and 20 bases lay in between. The CDR3 contains 15 residues. CDR1 MNHEY and CDR2 SMNVEV come from the germline V gene (reference sequence).

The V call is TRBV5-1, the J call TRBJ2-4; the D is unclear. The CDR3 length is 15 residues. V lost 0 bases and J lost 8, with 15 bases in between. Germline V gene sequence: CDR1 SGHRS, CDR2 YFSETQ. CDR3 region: CASSLGVATWDIQYF. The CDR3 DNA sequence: TGCGCCAGCAGCTTGGGGGTTGCGACCTGGGACATTCAGTACTTC.

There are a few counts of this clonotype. DNA for the CDR3: TGCAGTGCTGCCCAGACAAGGAACTCCTACAATGAGCAGTTCTTC. Its protein is CSAAQTRNSYNEQFF. J is TRBJ2-1 and V is TRBV20-1, with D unresolved. The germline V gene has CDR1 DFQATT and CDR2 SNEGSKA (reference sequence). This CDR3 is 15 amino acids long. Trimming took off 5 bases at V and 0 bases at J, with 14 bases between the two ends.

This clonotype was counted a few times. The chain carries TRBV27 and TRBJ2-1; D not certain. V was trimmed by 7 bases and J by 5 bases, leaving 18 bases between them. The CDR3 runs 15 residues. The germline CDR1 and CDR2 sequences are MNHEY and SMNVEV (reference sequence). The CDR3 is CASTLGLGRHNEQFF. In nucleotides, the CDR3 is TGTGCCAGCACCCTCGGTCTAGGGCGTCACAATGAGCAGTTCTTC.

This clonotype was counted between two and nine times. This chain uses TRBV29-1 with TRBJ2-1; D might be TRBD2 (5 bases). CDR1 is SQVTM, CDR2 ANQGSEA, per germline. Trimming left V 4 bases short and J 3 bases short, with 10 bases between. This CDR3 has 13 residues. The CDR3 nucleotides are TGCAGCGTTGTAGGCCGGGGCTACAATGAGCAGTTCTTC. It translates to CSVVGRGYNEQFF.

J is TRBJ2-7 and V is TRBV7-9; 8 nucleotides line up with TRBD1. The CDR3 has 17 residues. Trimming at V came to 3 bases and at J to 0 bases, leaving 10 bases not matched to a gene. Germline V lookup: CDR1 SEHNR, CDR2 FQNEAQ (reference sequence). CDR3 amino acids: CASSFRPEQGVSYEQYF. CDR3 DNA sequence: TGTGCCAGCAGCTTTAGACCCGAACAGGGGGTCTCCTACGAGCAGTACTTC.

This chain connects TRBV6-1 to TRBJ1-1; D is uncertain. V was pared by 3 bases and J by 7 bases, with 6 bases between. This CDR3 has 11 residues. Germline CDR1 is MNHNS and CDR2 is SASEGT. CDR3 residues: CASSDLFEAFF. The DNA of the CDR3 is TGTGCCAGCAGTGATTTATTTGAAGCTTTCTTT.

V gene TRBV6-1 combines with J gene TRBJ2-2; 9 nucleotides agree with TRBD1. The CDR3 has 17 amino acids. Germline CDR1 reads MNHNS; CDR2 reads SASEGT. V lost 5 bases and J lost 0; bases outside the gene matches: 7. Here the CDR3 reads CASSWGQGLSNTGELFF. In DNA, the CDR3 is TGTGCCAGCAGTTGGGGACAGGGCCTCTCGAACACCGGGGAGCTGTTTTTT.

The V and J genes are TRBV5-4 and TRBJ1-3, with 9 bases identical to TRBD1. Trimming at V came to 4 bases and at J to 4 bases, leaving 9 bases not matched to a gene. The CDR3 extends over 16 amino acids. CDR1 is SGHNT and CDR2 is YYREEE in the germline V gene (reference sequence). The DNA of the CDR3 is TGTGCCAGCAGCCCCGGACAGGGGACTAGCGGAAACACCATATATTTT. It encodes CASSPGQGTSGNTIYF.

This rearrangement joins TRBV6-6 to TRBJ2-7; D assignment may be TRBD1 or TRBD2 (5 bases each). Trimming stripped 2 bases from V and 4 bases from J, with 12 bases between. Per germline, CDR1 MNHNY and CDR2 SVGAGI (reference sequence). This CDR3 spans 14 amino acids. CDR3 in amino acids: CASSYDGGVYEQYF. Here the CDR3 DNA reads TGTGCCAGCAGTTACGATGGGGGAGTATACGAGCAGTACTTC.